This T cell receptor (beta chain) stems from a study of identical twins. Study results and caveats: The abundant beta clonotypes from cord blood had fewer insertions, and memory repertoires had none of this.

Template switching, a step in the protocol, added a universal primer site, and cDNA carried unique molecular identifiers. TCRdb recomputed calls from the 5' RACE reads with MiXCR, one row per CDR3 protein. The sample holds about 520,000 distinct CDR3 sequences, about 20% seen once. V shed 4 bases, J shed 10 bases, and the junction held 7 bases outside the gene matches. CDR3 length: 12 residues. Germline lookup yields CDR1 SGHRS and CDR2 YFSETQ. Worth noting for this clonotype: The antigen remains undetermined.

The same specimen was also included in a second study, on T cells expressing NK-cell markers. That source adds: An anti-gamma-delta TCR antibody restricted sorting to alpha-beta TCR T cells in several experiments.

The chain recombines TRBV5-1 with TRBJ2-7, with TRBD1 matching 8 bases. This clonotype was sampled from a woman between 18 and 29 years old in good health. Sequencing was carried out using CD4+ T cells sorted from blood. DNA for the CDR3: TGCGCCAGCAGCCCGGACAGGGACCTCCAGTACTTC. Translation gives CASSPDRDLQYF.